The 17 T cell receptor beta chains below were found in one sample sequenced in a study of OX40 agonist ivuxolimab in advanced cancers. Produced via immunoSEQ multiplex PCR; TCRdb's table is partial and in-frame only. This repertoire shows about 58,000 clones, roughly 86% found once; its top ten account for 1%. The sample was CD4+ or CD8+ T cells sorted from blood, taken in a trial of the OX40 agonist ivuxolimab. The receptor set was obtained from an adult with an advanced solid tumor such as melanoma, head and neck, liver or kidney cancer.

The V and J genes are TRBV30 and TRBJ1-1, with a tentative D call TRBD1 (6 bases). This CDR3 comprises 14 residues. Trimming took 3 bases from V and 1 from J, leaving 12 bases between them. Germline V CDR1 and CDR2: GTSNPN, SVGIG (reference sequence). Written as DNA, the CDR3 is TGTGCCTGGAGGAGGGGACATCCGAACACTGAAGCTTTCTTT. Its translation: CAWRRGHPNTEAFF.

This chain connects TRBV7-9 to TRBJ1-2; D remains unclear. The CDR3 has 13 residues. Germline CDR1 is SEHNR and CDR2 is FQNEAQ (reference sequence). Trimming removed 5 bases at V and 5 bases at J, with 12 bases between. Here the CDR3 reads CASSQAGKYGYTF. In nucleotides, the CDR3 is TGTGCCAGCAGCCAAGCCGGCAAGTATGGCTACACCTTC.

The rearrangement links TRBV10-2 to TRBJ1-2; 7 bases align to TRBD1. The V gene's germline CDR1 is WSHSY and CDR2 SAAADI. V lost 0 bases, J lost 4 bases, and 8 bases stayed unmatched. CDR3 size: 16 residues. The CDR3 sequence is CASSESHRQGSYGYTF. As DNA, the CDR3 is TGCGCCAGCAGTGAGTCGCATAGACAGGGAAGCTATGGCTACACCTTC.

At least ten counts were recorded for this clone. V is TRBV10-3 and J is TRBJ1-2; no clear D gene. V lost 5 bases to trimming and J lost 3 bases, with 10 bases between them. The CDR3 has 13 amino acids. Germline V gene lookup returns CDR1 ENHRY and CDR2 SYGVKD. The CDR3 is CAISQNRDYGYTF. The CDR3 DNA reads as TGTGCCATCAGTCAAAACAGAGACTATGGCTACACCTTC.

DNA for the CDR3: TGTGCCAGCAGTTTCTCGAGGACAGGGGCCTACGAGCAGTACTTC. Encoded protein: CASSFSRTGAYEQYF. The chain employs TRBV27 and TRBJ2-7, with TRBD1 identical over 9 bases. Germline V gene sequence: CDR1 MNHEY, CDR2 SMNVEV (reference sequence). With V trimmed by 3 bases and J by 2 bases, 5 bases remained unmatched. This CDR3 is 15 amino acids long.

The CDR3 region has the DNA TGTGCCAGCTCACCATTGCCGGGACAGGGTGGAGTAGATTCACCCCTCCACTTT. Translating gives CASSPLPGQGGVDSPLHF. This chain uses TRBV18 with TRBJ1-6; 9 bases align to TRBD1. The length of the CDR3 is 18 residues. Germline V gene lookup returns CDR1 KGHSH and CDR2 LQKENI. V lost 2 bases and J lost 8; bases outside the gene matches: 13.

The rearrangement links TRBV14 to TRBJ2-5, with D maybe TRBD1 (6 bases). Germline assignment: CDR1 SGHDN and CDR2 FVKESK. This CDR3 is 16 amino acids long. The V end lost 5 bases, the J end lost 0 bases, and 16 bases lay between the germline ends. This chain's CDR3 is CASSSSGTRYQETQYF. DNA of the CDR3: TGTGCCAGCAGCTCCTCCGGGACAAGGTACCAAGAGACCCAGTACTTC.

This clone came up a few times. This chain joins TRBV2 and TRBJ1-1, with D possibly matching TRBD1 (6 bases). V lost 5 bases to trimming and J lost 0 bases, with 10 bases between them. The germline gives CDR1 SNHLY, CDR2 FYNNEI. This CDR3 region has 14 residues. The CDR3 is CASSNQGLNTEAFF. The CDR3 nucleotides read TGTGCCAGCAGTAATCAGGGGTTGAACACTGAAGCTTTCTTT.

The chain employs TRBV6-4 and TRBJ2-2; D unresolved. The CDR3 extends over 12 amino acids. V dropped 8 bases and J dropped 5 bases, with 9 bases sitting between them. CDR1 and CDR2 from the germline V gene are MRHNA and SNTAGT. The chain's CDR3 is CASVSPTGELFF. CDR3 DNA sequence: TGTGCCAGCGTCTCACCGACCGGGGAGCTGTTTTTT.

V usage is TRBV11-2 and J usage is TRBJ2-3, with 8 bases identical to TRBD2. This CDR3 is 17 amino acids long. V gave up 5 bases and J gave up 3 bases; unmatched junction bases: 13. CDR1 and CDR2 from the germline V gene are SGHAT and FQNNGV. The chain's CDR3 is CASSPGAQRGRTDTQYF. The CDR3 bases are TGTGCCAGCAGCCCAGGGGCCCAGCGGGGGAGGACAGATACGCAGTATTTT.

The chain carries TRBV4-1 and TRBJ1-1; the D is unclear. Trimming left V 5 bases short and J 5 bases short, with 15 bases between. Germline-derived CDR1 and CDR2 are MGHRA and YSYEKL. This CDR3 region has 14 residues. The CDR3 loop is CASSIWAKDTEAFF. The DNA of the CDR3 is TGCGCCAGCAGCATTTGGGCGAAGGATACTGAAGCTTTCTTT.

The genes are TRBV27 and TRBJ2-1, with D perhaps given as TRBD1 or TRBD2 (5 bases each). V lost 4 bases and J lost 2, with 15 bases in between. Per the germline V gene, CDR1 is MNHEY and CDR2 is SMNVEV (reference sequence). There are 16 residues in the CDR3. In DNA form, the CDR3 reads TGTGCCAGCAGTTCAGCAATGAGGGACCCCTACAATGAGCAGTTCTTC. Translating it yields CASSSAMRDPYNEQFF.

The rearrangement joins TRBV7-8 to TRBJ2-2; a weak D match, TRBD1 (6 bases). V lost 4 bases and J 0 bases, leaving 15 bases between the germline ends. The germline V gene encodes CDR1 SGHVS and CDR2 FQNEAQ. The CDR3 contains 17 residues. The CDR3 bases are TGTGCCAGCAGCTCACCACAGGGCCTAACGAACACCGGGGAGCTGTTTTTT. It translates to CASSSPQGLTNTGELFF.

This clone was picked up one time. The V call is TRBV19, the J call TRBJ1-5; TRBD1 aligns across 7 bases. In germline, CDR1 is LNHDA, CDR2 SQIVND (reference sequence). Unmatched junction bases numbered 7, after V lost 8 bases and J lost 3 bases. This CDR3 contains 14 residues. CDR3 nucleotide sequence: TGTGCCAGTTCCTACGGACAGGTCAATCAGCCCCAGCATTTT. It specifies CASSYGQVNQPQHF.

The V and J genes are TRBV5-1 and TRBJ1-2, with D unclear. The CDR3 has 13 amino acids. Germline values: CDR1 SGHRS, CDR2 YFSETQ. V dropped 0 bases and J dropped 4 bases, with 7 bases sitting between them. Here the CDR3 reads CASSLGDGYGYTF. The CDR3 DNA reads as TGCGCCAGCAGCTTGGGCGATGGCTATGGCTACACCTTC.

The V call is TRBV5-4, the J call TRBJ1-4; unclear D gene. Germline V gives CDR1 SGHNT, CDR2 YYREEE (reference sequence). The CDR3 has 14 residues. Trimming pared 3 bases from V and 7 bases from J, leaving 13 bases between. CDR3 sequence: CASSSVLGGEKLFF. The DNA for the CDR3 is TGTGCCAGCAGCTCAGTTCTTGGAGGTGAAAAACTGTTTTTT.

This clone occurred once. The CDR3 protein is CASSPKDRVGYGYTF. DNA of the CDR3: TGTGCCAGCAGCCCTAAGGACAGGGTAGGATATGGCTACACCTTC. The chain has TRBV9 and TRBJ1-2, with 8 bases aligning to TRBD1. CDR1 is SGDLS and CDR2 is YYNGEE in the germline V gene. This CDR3 contains 15 residues. The junction had 10 bases not matched to a gene; V was cut back by 4 bases and J by 5 bases.